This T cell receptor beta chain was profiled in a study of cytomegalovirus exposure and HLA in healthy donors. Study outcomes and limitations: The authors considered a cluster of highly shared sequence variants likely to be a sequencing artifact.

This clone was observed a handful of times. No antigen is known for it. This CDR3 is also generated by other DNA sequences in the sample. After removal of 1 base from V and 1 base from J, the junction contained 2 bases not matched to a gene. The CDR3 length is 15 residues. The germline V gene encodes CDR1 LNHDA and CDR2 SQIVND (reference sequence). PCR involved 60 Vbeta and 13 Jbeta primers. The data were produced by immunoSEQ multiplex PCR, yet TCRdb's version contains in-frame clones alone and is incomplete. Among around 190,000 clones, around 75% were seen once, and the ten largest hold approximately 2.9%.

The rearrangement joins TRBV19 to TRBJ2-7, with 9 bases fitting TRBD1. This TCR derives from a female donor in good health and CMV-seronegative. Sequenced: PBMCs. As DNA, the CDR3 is TGTGCCAGTAGTATAGCGGGACAGGGTTCCTACGAGCAGTACTTC. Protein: CASSIAGQGSYEQYF. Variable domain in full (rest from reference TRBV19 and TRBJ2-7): DGGITQSPKYLFRKEGQNVTLSCEQNLNHDAMYWYRQDPGQGLRLIYYSQIVNDFQKGDIAEGYSVSREKKESFPLTVTSAQKNPTAFYLCASSIAGQGSYEQYFGPGTRLTVT.